The 27 T cell receptor beta chains below come from one sample, sequenced in a study of vaccination effects on CD4 cells after COVID-19 (dated by TCRdb to between 2022 and 2023). These TCRs are of unknown antigen specificity. Receptors were amplified or captured by the immunoSEQ multiplex PCR assay. Not all clones reach the TCRdb copy of this immuneACCESS table, which keeps in-frame sequences only. Checked studies attribute under half of the gap to unresolved V genes and leave the rest unexplained. This sample is represented by around 26,000 clones; 65% to 80% of them were singletons. In total, the top ten clones hold approximately 10% of the sample. After roughly 11 days of culture, CD4+ T cells were isolated with the EasySep CD4+ T cell isolation kit. The material sequenced was CD4+ T cells from PBMCs cultured without peptide, taken before COVID-19 vaccination. These receptor sequences come from a human donor who received a COVID-19 vaccine.

V is TRBV14 and J is TRBJ2-2; TRBD2 agrees at 10 bases. Germline CDR1 is SGHDN and CDR2 is FVKESK. The ends lost 2 bases at V and 8 bases at J; junction bases unmatched: 8. The CDR3 sequence is 16 residues long. CDR3 in amino acids: CASSQSGRVPPGELFF. Written as DNA, the CDR3 is TGTGCCAGCAGCCAAAGCGGGAGGGTCCCCCCAGGGGAGCTGTTTTTT. Full variable domain (remainder filled in from reference TRBV14 and TRBJ2-2): EAGVTQFPSHSVIEKGQTVTLRCDPISGHDNLYWYRRVMGKEIKFLLHFVKESKQDESGMPNNRFLAERTGGTYSTLKVQPAELEDSGVYFCASSQSGRVPPGELFFGEGSRLTVL.

The chain couples TRBV6-6 to TRBJ2-1; D is possibly TRBD1 or TRBD2 (5 bases each). Between the trimmed V and J ends, which lost 5 bases and 3 bases, there was a span of 14 bases. The CDR3 spans 15 residues. Germline CDR1 and CDR2: MNHNY and SVGAGI (reference sequence). CDR3 DNA sequence: TGTGCCAGCAGTCCCATCCCTGGGGGCTACAATGAGCAGTTCTTC. Protein product: CASSPIPGGYNEQFF.

The chain links TRBV19 to TRBJ2-6; TRBD2 matches 7 bases. The CDR3 spans 17 residues. V shed 5 bases and J 4 bases; nucleotides not matched to a gene: 11. Germline V gene lookup returns CDR1 LNHDA and CDR2 SQIVND (reference sequence). DNA for the CDR3: TGTGCCAGTAGTGGGGGGGAACGCTGGGAAGGGGCCAACGTCCTGACTTTC. It encodes CASSGGERWEGANVLTF.

In this sample, this clone turned up a few times. The CDR3 loop is CSAGYTDTQYF. For the CDR3, the DNA is TGCAGTGCAGGATACACAGATACGCAGTATTTT. The rearrangement links TRBV20-1 to TRBJ2-3; unclear D gene. The CDR3 has 11 residues. Germline V gene lookup returns CDR1 DFQATT and CDR2 SNEGSKA (reference sequence). V was clipped by 6 bases and J by 2 bases, with 6 bases between them.

The chain employs TRBV27 and TRBJ1-5; D perhaps matches TRBD1 (5 bases). CDR1 and CDR2 from the germline V gene are MNHEY and SMNVEV (reference sequence). This CDR3 is built from 15 residues. Trimming left V 6 bases short and J 0 bases short, with 12 bases between. CDR3 coding DNA: TGTGCCAGCAGGGGGACGTATGATAGCAATCAGCCCCAGCATTTT. Amino acid sequence: CASRGTYDSNQPQHF.

The V call is TRBV2, the J call TRBJ2-4; 10 bases agree with TRBD1. J was trimmed by 9 bases and V by 10 bases; bases with no gene match: 12. The germline V gene has CDR1 SNHLY and CDR2 FYNNEI. This CDR3 region has 14 residues. Here the CDR3 DNA reads TGTGCCACCCAGCCGGGACAGGGGATCGTCATTCAGTACTTC. Protein product: CATQPGQGIVIQYF.

This chain links TRBV27 with TRBJ2-2; D may be TRBD1 (5 bases). Germline CDR1 MNHEY, CDR2 SMNVEV (reference sequence). Trimming stripped 8 bases from V and 2 bases from J, with 12 bases between. The CDR3 length is 14 residues. DNA of the CDR3: TGTGCCAGCCGGAGACAGTCAAACACCGGGGAGCTGTTTTTT. This translates into CASRRQSNTGELFF.

This clone came up a few times. The genes are TRBV7-3 and TRBJ1-6; 7 bases are shared with TRBD1. With V trimmed by 3 bases and J by 14 bases, 7 bases remained unmatched. The germline V gene encodes CDR1 SGHTA and CDR2 FQGTGA. This CDR3 is 13 amino acids long. CDR3 residues: CASSFNRGEALHF. The CDR3 DNA reads TGTGCCAGCAGCTTCAACAGGGGAGAGGCCCTCCACTTT.

The J gene is TRBJ2-5, the V gene TRBV2; TRBD2 matches at 7 bases. Trimming took 4 bases from V and 4 from J; bases not matched to a gene: 18. This CDR3 has 18 amino acids. CDR1 SNHLY and CDR2 FYNNEI come from the germline V gene. The CDR3 DNA reads as TGTGCCAGCAGTGGTGTTTGGAGCAGCGGGACCTCCTTAGAGACCCAGTACTTC. Encoded protein: CASSGVWSSGTSLETQYF.

The V call is TRBV29-1, the J call TRBJ1-2; D possibly corresponds to TRBD1 (5 bases). This CDR3 has 12 amino acids. V dropped 4 bases and J dropped 7 bases, with 13 bases sitting between them. Germline loops: CDR1 SQVTM, CDR2 ANQGSEA. The DNA of the CDR3 is TGCAGCGTTGTGCCGGGACTGATTGGCTACACCTTC. Amino acids: CSVVPGLIGYTF.

V and J are TRBV2 and TRBJ2-3; 7 nucleotides match TRBD2. The CDR3 has 16 residues. V was clipped by 1 base and J by 4 bases; unmatched bases: 8. CDR1 and CDR2 (germline): SNHLY, FYNNEI. CDR3 residues: CASSEGTSDGADTQYF. CDR3 in DNA: TGTGCCAGCAGTGAAGGGACTAGTGATGGGGCAGATACGCAGTATTTT. The variable domain in full, with the rest retrieved from reference TRBV2 and TRBJ2-3, is EPEVTQTPSHQVTQMGQEVILRCVPISNHLYFYWYRQILGQKVEFLVSFYNNEISEKSEIFDDQFSVERPDGSNFTLKIRSTKLEDSAMYFCASSEGTSDGADTQYFGPGTRLTVL.

This clone has a single count. This sequence joins TRBV27 and TRBJ2-6, with D unclear. CDR3 length equals 15 residues. Per germline, CDR1 MNHEY and CDR2 SMNVEV (reference sequence). Trimming took off 3 bases at V and 2 bases at J, with 8 bases between the two ends. The CDR3 sequence: CASSFIKTGANVLTF. In nucleotides, the CDR3 is TGTGCCAGCAGTTTTATTAAGACTGGGGCCAACGTCCTGACTTTC.

This chain uses TRBV20-1 with TRBJ2-3; D is undetermined. Trimming took off 3 bases at V and 0 bases at J, with 13 bases between the two ends. CDR3 length: 15 residues. The germline V gene has CDR1 DFQATT and CDR2 SNEGSKA (reference sequence). CDR3 loop: CSASSGRPSTDTQYF. As DNA, the CDR3 is TGCAGTGCTAGTTCGGGCAGGCCAAGCACAGATACGCAGTATTTT.

The rearrangement links TRBV19 to TRBJ1-5, with D possibly TRBD1 on 5 matching bases. The CDR3 loop spans 14 amino acids. The germline CDR1 and CDR2 sequences are LNHDA and SQIVND (reference sequence). V was clipped by 1 base and J by 6 bases, with 10 bases between them. In DNA, the CDR3 is TGTGCCAGTAGTATAGTGGGGGGGACTCAGCCCCAGCATTTT. Protein product: CASSIVGGTQPQHF.

The chain recombines TRBV5-8 with TRBJ1-1; 8 nucleotides line up with TRBD1. Germline-derived CDR1 and CDR2 are SGHTS and YDEGEE. J was trimmed by 5 bases and V by 4 bases; bases with no gene match: 4. The CDR3 totals 13 residues. CDR3 DNA: TGTGCCAGCAGCCTCAACAGGGGGACTGAAGCTTTCTTT. Translation gives CASSLNRGTEAFF.

This clone has just a few counts. The rearrangement links TRBV28 to TRBJ2-7; TRBD1 matches at 11 bases. CDR3 length: 15 amino acids. V lost 3 bases, J lost 2 bases, and 3 bases stayed unmatched. In germline, CDR1 is MDHEN, CDR2 SYDVKM. The CDR3 DNA reads as TGTGCCAGCAGTTTCCCGGGACAGGGGGCCTACGAGCAGTACTTC. Translated, it gives CASSFPGQGAYEQYF.

This CDR3 reads CASSSRLPGTDTQYF. CDR3 DNA sequence: TGTGCCAGCAGTTCGAGACTGCCAGGTACAGATACGCAGTATTTT. The chain uses TRBV27 and TRBJ2-3; D is unresolved. The length of the CDR3 is 15 residues. The V end was cut by 4 bases, the J end by 3 bases, with 14 bases between. Germline V gives CDR1 MNHEY, CDR2 SMNVEV (reference sequence).

In its sample, this clone was seen a few times. The chain has TRBV5-4 and TRBJ1-2; D is ambiguous. This CDR3 spans 14 amino acids. Germline CDR1 and CDR2: SGHNT and YYREEE (reference sequence). V was clipped by 1 base and J by 1 base, with 8 bases between them. The CDR3 sequence: CASSLNQDNYGYTF. In DNA, the CDR3 is TGTGCCAGCAGCTTGAACCAGGATAACTATGGCTACACCTTC.

The chain joins TRBV7-2 to TRBJ2-7; 7 bases agree with TRBD2. The V segment lost 4 bases and the J segment 7 bases; nucleotides outside the gene matches: 7. The CDR3 is made up of 13 amino acids. The V gene's germline CDR1 is SGHTA and CDR2 FQGNSA. The CDR3 sequence is CASSSRPGGEQYF. As DNA, the CDR3 is TGTGCCAGCAGCTCCCGACCCGGGGGGGAGCAGTACTTC.

The V gene is TRBV2, the J gene TRBJ1-1, with a weak D call TRBD1 (6 bases). The CDR3 runs to 15 residues. V gave up 5 bases and J gave up 4 bases, with 17 bases separating them. Germline V gives CDR1 SNHLY, CDR2 FYNNEI. CDR3 loop: CASSIEGELGTEAFF. The CDR3 region has the DNA TGTGCCAGCAGTATTGAGGGGGAATTGGGCACTGAAGCTTTCTTT.

The J gene is TRBJ1-4, the V gene TRBV19; perhaps TRBD1 as D (5 bases). This CDR3 spans 14 amino acids. Germline CDR1 reads LNHDA; CDR2 reads SQIVND (reference sequence). Between the trimmed V and J ends, which lost 7 bases and 5 bases, there was a span of 14 bases. The DNA for the CDR3 is TGTGCCAGTAAAAAAGAGAGGGGAAATGAAAAACTGTTTTTT. Translating gives CASKKERGNEKLFF.

This clone has just one count. The chain joins TRBV5-4 to TRBJ1-1, with 8 bases aligning to TRBD1. V dropped 2 bases and J dropped 1; count of bases not matched to a gene: 10. Germline V gene sequence: CDR1 SGHNT, CDR2 YYREEE (reference sequence). The CDR3 runs 17 residues. CDR3 amino acids: CASSFPSPGTGNTEAFF. The CDR3 DNA follows: TGTGCCAGCAGCTTCCCGAGCCCCGGGACAGGGAACACTGAAGCTTTCTTT.

V and J are TRBV5-6 and TRBJ1-2; the D is unclear. Trimming took off 0 bases at V and 4 bases at J, with 4 bases between the two ends. Germline CDR1 and CDR2: SGHDT and YYEEEE. This CDR3 has 12 residues. This CDR3 reads CASSLASYGYTF. The CDR3 bases are TGTGCCAGCAGCTTGGCCAGCTATGGCTACACCTTC.

V usage is TRBV7-3 and J usage is TRBJ1-5; 9 nucleotides agree with TRBD1. Per germline, CDR1 SGHTA and CDR2 FQGTGA. The V gene end was trimmed by 3 bases and the J gene end by 0 bases; junction bases not matched to a gene: 6. The CDR3 consists of 17 residues. The CDR3 DNA is TGTGCCAGCAGCTTCCGGGACAGGGATTATAGCAATCAGCCCCAGCATTTT. This sequence encodes CASSFRDRDYSNQPQHF.

The chain uses TRBV19 and TRBJ1-4; D perhaps matches TRBD1 (5 bases). Germline V lookup: CDR1 LNHDA, CDR2 SQIVND (reference sequence). V was clipped by 3 bases and J by 6 bases, with 11 bases between them. The CDR3 loop spans 14 amino acids. The CDR3 region is CASSIGGRDEKLFF. CDR3 sequence (DNA): TGTGCCAGTAGTATTGGGGGAAGGGATGAAAAACTGTTTTTT. Supplemented by reference TRBV19 and TRBJ1-4, the full variable domain reads DGGITQSPKYLFRKEGQNVTLSCEQNLNHDAMYWYRQDPGQGLRLIYYSQIVNDFQKGDIAEGYSVSREKKESFPLTVTSAQKNPTAFYLCASSIGGRDEKLFFGSGTQLSVL.

The J gene is TRBJ1-4, the V gene TRBV30, with unresolved D. Trimming took 1 base from V and 0 from J, leaving 6 bases between them. The CDR3 covers 14 residues. Germline CDR1 is GTSNPN and CDR2 is SVGIG (reference sequence). The CDR3 DNA sequence: TGTGCCTGGAGTGAGTTTACAACTAATGAAAAACTGTTTTTT. It encodes CAWSEFTTNEKLFF.

This rearrangement joins TRBV5-1 to TRBJ1-1; D not resolved. Per germline, CDR1 SGHRS and CDR2 YFSETQ. The V and J ends lost 4 bases and 1 base respectively, with 8 bases between them. This CDR3 is 13 amino acids long. CDR3 DNA: TGCGCCAGCAGCCCAGTCTCGAACACTGAAGCTTTCTTT. Residues: CASSPVSNTEAFF.